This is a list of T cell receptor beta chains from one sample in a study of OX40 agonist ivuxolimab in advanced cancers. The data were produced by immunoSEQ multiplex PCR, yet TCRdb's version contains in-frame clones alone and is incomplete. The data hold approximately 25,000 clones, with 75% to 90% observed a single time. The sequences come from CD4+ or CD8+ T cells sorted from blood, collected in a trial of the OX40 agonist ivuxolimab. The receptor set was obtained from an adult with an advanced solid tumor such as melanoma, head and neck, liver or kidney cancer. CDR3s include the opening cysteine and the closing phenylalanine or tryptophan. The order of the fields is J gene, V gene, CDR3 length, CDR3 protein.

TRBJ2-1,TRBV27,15,CASSLTSGVYNEQFF
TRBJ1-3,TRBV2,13,CASRPLRGNTIYF
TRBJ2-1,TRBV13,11,CASSATNEQFF
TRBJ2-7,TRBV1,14,CTSSQDTASYEQYF
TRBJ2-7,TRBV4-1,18,CASSQHTSGGGLTYEQYF
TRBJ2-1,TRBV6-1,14,CANGRDSPYNEQFF
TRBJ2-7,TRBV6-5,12,CASRYPEYEQYF
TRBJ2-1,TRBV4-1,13,CASSPVGTPQQFF
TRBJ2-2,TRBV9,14,CASSETGGARELFF
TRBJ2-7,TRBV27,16,CASSLPPRTQSYEQYF
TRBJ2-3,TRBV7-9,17,CASSLGTGDVGTDTQYF
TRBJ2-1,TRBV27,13,CASSLRTRNEQFF
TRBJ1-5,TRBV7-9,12,CASSLEYQPQHF
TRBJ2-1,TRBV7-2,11,CASSLAGEQFF
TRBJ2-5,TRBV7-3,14,CASSPVGESETQYF
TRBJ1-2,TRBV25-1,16,CASSESLANTYYGYTF
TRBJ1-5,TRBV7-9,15,CASSLGTGGNQPQHF
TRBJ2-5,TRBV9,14,CASSVAGRQETQYF
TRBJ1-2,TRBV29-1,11,CSVGVNYGYTF
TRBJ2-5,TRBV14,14,CASSQARLQETQYF
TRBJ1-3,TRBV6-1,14,CASSESPSGNTIYF
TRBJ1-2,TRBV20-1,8,CSVDGYTF
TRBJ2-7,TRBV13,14,CASSLYRGGSEQYF
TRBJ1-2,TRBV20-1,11,CSAPGLYGYTF
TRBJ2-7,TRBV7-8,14,CASSPGTSDYEQYF
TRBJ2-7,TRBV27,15,CASRLGGASSYEQYF
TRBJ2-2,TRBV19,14,CATGARDSPGELFF
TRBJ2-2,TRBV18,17,CASSPTSGTRPLGELFF
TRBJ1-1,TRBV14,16,CASSRTGAQTNTEAFF
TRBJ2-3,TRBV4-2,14,CASSTGTKDDTQYF
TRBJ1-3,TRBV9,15,CASSVGTSGGNTIYF
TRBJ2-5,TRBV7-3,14,CASSFTGTGETQYF
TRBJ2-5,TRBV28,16,CASSLGLAGGPETQYF
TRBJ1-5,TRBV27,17,CASSPGTGAPGNQPQHF
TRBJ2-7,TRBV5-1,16,CASSLVTGTGTYEQYF
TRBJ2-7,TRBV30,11,CAIRVSYEQYF
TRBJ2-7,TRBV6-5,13,CASTSPESSEQYF
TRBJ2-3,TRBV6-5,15,CASSYSFGGTDTQYF
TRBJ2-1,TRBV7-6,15,CASTLQGGGYNEQFF
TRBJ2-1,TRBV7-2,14,CASSRGQESPEQFF
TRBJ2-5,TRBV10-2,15,CASSGILEDQETQYF
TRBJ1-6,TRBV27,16,CASSPQPTWSDSPLHF
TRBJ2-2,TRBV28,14,CASSLFGETGELFF
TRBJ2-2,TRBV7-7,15,CASRPQESKTGELFF
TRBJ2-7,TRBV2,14,CASMEDSGWYEQYF
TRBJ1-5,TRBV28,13,CASSFPSYQPQHF
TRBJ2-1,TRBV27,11,CASSPGNEQFF
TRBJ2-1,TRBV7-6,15,CASSYTTGGLGEQFF
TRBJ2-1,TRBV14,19,CASSQETGTSYGKGNEQFF
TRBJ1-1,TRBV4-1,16,CASSLRTGGMNTEAFF
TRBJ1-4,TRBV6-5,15,CASKPAHATNEKLFF
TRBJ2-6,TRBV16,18,CASAGTGSLTSRANVLTF
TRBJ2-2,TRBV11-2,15,CASSTRGGVTGELFF
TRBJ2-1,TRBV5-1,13,CASSLTGVTEQFF
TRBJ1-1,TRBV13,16,CASSYTLQGAKNEAFF
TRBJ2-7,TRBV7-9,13,CASRDTSSYEQYF
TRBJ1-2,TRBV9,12,CASRSLASGYTF
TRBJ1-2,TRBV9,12,CASSTDTYGYTF
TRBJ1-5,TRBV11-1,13,CASSLGGQQPQHF
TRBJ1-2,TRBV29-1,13,CSVTRQGSYGYTF